This is a list of T cell receptor beta chains from one sample in a study of human T cells and chemical hapten exposure. TCRdb re-called the RACE reads with MiXCR, one entry per CDR3 protein. This sample has 25,000 to 35,000 distinct CDR3 sequences, with 5.5% to 6.5% found just once. Source: whole blood, taken in connection with sensitization to the hapten diphenylcyclopropenone (DPC). The source of these receptors is a man aged 25-45 years with alopecia areata. Some clones in this sample may be carry-over from other donors' samples. Both conserved end residues are part of each CDR3. The D gene is left open where the match is weak. Clone size is not always given. Where it is, it says once, few, many or a class for expanded clones.

TRBD1	TRBV20-1	TRBJ2-3	many	CSARGAGTGGGADTQYF	TGCAGTGCTAGAGGGGCCGGGACAGGGGGCGGCGCAGATACGCAGTATTTT
-	TRBV27	TRBJ1-2	many	CASSLTGGANGYTF	TGTGCCAGCAGTTTAACGGGGGGCGCGAATGGCTACACCTTC
TRBD1	TRBV9	TRBJ2-3	many	CASSSGPGTVGDTQYF	TGTGCCAGCAGTAGTGGCCCCGGGACAGTCGGAGATACGCAGTATTTT
-	TRBV20-1	TRBJ1-3	many	CSATRSVDSGNTIYF	TGCAGTGCTACCCGTTCCGTGGACTCTGGAAACACCATATATTTT
TRBD1	TRBV10-2	TRBJ2-4	-	CASSTGADIQYF	TGCGCCAGCAGCACAGGGGCCGACATTCAGTACTTC
TRBD2	TRBV14	TRBJ2-1	many	CASSHITPGLAGGIYEQFF	TGTGCCAGCAGCCATATTACCCCGGGACTAGCGGGGGGTATTTATGAGCAGTTCTTC
-	TRBV7-2	TRBJ2-5	many	CASSSSRLTGRANQETQYF	TGTGCCAGCAGCTCAAGCAGACTCACAGGGAGGGCTAACCAAGAGACCCAGTACTTC
-	TRBV6-1	TRBJ2-7	many	CASSEDTQYEQYF	TGTGCCAGCAGTGAAGACACGCAGTACGAGCAGTACTTC
-	TRBV7-3	TRBJ1-1	many	CASSPQGVNTEAFF	TGTGCCAGCAGCCCGCAAGGGGTTAACACTGAAGCTTTCTTT
-	TRBV7-3	TRBJ2-3	many	CASSSRAGDTQYF	TGTGCCAGCAGCTCCAGGGCGGGGGATACGCAGTATTTT
TRBD1	TRBV7-9	TRBJ2-1	many	CASSLGQGVGNEQFF	TGTGCCAGCAGCCTCGGACAGGGGGTGGGTAATGAGCAGTTCTTC
-	TRBV30	TRBJ1-3	-	CAWNHNSGNTIYF	TGTGCCTGGAATCACAACTCTGGAAACACCATATATTTT
TRBD2	TRBV6-5	TRBJ2-2	many	CASSYRPSGGAGTGELFF	TGTGCCAGCAGTTACAGACCTAGCGGGGGGGCCGGCACCGGGGAGCTGTTTTTT
TRBD2	TRBV28	TRBJ2-2	many	CASTPGGPRTGELFF	TGTGCCAGCACCCCGGGGGGGCCAAGGACCGGGGAGCTGTTTTTT
-	TRBV3-1	TRBJ2-7	many	CASSDPNTLGQYF	TGTGCCAGCAGCGATCCGAACACCCTGGGGCAGTACTTC
TRBD2	TRBV4-3	TRBJ2-7	many	CASSQEAGAGEQYF	TGCGCCAGCAGCCAAGAAGCGGGGGCGGGCGAGCAGTACTTC
-	TRBV13	TRBJ1-6	many	CASSLGEPLHF	TGTGCCAGCAGCTTGGGGGAGCCCCTCCACTTT
-	TRBV29-1	TRBJ2-5	medium-sized	CSVNRASHQETQYF	TGCAGCGTTAATAGGGCGAGCCACCAAGAGACCCAGTACTTC
TRBD2	TRBV12-3/TRBV12-4	TRBJ2-3	many	CASSLTGTSMDTQYF	TGTGCCAGCAGTTTAACCGGGACTAGTATGGATACGCAGTATTTT
-	TRBV5-8	TRBJ1-5	medium-sized	CASSLFSSNQPQHF	TGTGCCAGCAGCTTGTTTTCTAGCAATCAGCCCCAGCATTTT
-	TRBV29-1	TRBJ2-3	many	CSVAVGRGDTQYF	TGCAGCGTTGCTGTGGGGCGAGGGGATACGCAGTATTTT
TRBD1	TRBV24-1	TRBJ2-3	many	CATSDGGQDNGQDNTDTQYF	TGTGCCACCAGTGATGGGGGACAGGATAACGGACAGGATAACACAGATACGCAGTATTTT
-	TRBV29-1	TRBJ1-2	many	CSVEARSYGYTF	TGCAGCGTTGAGGCGAGAAGCTATGGCTACACCTTC
-	TRBV18	TRBJ1-5	many	CASSPPGTANQPQHF	TGTGCCAGCTCACCACCCGGTACAGCGAATCAGCCCCAGCATTTT
-	TRBV5-5	TRBJ2-3	many	CASSPTVPFDTQYF	TGTGCCAGCAGCCCGACAGTGCCGTTCGATACGCAGTATTTT
-	TRBV12-3/TRBV12-4	TRBJ2-3	many	CASSPALGVTDTQYF	TGTGCCAGCAGCCCTGCACTCGGGGTAACAGATACGCAGTATTTT
-	TRBV6-2/TRBV6-3	TRBJ1-1	many	CASSPTRMNTEAFF	TGTGCCAGCAGTCCGACCCGCATGAACACTGAAGCTTTCTTT
-	TRBV11-2	TRBJ2-2	many	CASRRNGELFELFF	TGTGCCAGCAGAAGAAACGGGGAGCTGTTTGAGCTGTTTTTT
-	TRBV29-1	TRBJ1-1	many	CSAESGTSRTEAFF	TGCAGCGCTGAGTCCGGGACCTCGAGAACTGAAGCTTTCTTT
-	TRBV6-5	TRBJ2-6	medium-sized	CASMGITSGANVLTF	TGTGCCAGCATGGGGATCACATCTGGGGCCAACGTCCTGACTTTC
TRBD2	TRBV29-1	TRBJ2-3	many	CSVQDSGSGTDTQYF	TGCAGCGTCCAGGATAGCGGGAGCGGCACAGATACGCAGTATTTT
TRBD1	TRBV6-6	TRBJ2-3	many	CASSPRDRGWDTQYF	TGTGCCAGCAGTCCGCGGGACAGGGGATGGGATACGCAGTATTTT
-	TRBV30	TRBJ2-7	many	CAWSRGPRDEQYF	TGTGCCTGGAGTAGAGGGCCCCGGGACGAGCAGTACTTC
TRBD1	TRBV12-3/TRBV12-4	TRBJ2-7	many	CASTLGTGASYEQYF	TGTGCCAGCACCTTAGGGACAGGGGCCTCCTACGAGCAGTACTTC
TRBD2	TRBV5-8	TRBJ2-1	many	CASSPLSGGGFTYNEQFF	TGTGCCAGCAGCCCCTTGAGCGGGGGAGGCTTCACCTACAATGAGCAGTTCTTC
TRBD1	TRBV12-3/TRBV12-4	TRBJ1-2	-	CASSLMGQGVDGYTF	TGTGCCAGCAGTTTAATGGGACAGGGAGTAGATGGCTACACCTTC
-	TRBV11-3	TRBJ1-1	many	CASSKQALAFF	TGTGCCAGCAGTAAACAGGCCCTGGCTTTCTTT